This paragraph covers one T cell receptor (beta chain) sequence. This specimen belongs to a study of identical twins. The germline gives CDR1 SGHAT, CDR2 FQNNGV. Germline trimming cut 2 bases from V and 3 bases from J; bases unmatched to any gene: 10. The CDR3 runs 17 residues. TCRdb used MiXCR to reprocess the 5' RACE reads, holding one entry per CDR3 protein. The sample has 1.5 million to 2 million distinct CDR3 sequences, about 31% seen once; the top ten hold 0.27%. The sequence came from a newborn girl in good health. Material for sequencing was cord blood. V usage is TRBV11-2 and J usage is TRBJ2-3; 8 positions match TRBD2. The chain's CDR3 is CASSLWSRGGRTDTQYF. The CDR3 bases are TGTGCCAGCAGCTTATGGTCCCGCGGGGGGCGAACAGATACGCAGTATTTT. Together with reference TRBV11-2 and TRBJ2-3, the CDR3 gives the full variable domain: EAGVAQSPRYKIIEKRQSVAFWCNPISGHATLYWYQQILGQGPKLLIQFQNNGVVDDSQLPKDRFSAERLKGVDSTLKIQPAKLEDSAVYLCASSLWSRGGRTDTQYFGPGTRLTVL.